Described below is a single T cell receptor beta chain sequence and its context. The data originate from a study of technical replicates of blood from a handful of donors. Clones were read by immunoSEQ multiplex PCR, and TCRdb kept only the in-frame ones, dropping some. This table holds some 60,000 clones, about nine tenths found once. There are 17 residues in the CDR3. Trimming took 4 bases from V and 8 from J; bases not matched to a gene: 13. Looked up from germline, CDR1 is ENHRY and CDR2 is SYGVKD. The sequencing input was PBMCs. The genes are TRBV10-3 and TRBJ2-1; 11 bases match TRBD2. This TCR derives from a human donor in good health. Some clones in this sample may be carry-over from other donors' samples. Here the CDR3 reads CAISGPWTSGRADEQFF. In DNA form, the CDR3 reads TGTGCCATCAGTGGCCCATGGACTAGCGGGCGGGCTGATGAGCAGTTCTTC.